Each of the 12 T cell receptor beta chains below was sequenced from the same sample in a study of T cell responses to AZD1222 COVID-19 vaccine. Sequencing was performed with immunoSEQ multiplex PCR; in TCRdb, only in-frame clones are kept and a portion is missing. Here the sample spans 160,000 or so clones, around 92% being singletons. Here the sequenced sample was peripheral blood, taken on day 0 of MenACWY control vaccination. These receptors originate from an adult in good health.

The V call is TRBV5-1, the J call TRBJ2-5; no reliable D call. The CDR3 is made up of 15 amino acids. Germline V gene lookup returns CDR1 SGHRS and CDR2 YFSETQ. Between the trimmed V and J ends, which lost 2 bases and 2 bases, there was a span of 13 bases. The CDR3 nucleotides read TGCGCCAGCAGCTTCGCCGGACGGCTACAAGAGACCCAGTACTTC. Amino acid sequence: CASSFAGRLQETQYF.

The chain employs TRBV3-1 (or the pseudogene TRBV3-2) and TRBJ2-3; D is unresolved. The CDR3 sequence is 13 residues long. V was pared by 5 bases and J by 4 bases, with 10 bases between. The germline V gene encodes CDR1 LGHDT and CDR2 YNNKEL (reference sequence). CDR3 nucleotide sequence: TGTGCCAGCAGCATCAAGGACGCAGATACGCAGTATTTT. This encodes CASSIKDADTQYF.

In its sample, this clone was seen a few times. J is TRBJ1-2 and V is TRBV7-9; D is ambiguous. CDR1 and CDR2 from the germline V gene are SEHNR and FQNEAQ (reference sequence). This CDR3 spans 14 amino acids. Trimming cost V 5 bases and J 0 bases, with 10 bases left between them. CDR3 nucleotide sequence: TGTGCCAGCAGCCCGCACCGATCTAACTATGGCTACACCTTC. The encoded protein is CASSPHRSNYGYTF.

The rearrangement links TRBV19 to TRBJ1-5; 7 bases match TRBD1. From germline, CDR1 is LNHDA and CDR2 SQIVND (reference sequence). The CDR3 contains 17 residues. The V segment lost 4 bases and the J segment 3 bases; nucleotides outside the gene matches: 12. Here the CDR3 DNA reads TGTGCCAGTAGTAGGAATCCCGGACAGGCGAACAATCAGCCCCAGCATTTT. Translated, it gives CASSRNPGQANNQPQHF.

The V call is TRBV30, the J call TRBJ2-3, with TRBD2 matching over 8 bases. CDR3 length: 14 residues. From germline, CDR1 is GTSNPN and CDR2 SVGIG (reference sequence). The V segment lost 4 bases and the J segment 4 bases; nucleotides outside the gene matches: 7. In nucleotides, the CDR3 is TGTGCCTGGAACCCGGGACTAGGAGCAGATACGCAGTATTTT. Translation: CAWNPGLGADTQYF.

The V call is TRBV7-2, the J call TRBJ1-3, with 8 bases fitting TRBD1. The CDR3 is 15 residues long. From germline, CDR1 is SGHTA and CDR2 FQGNSA. With V trimmed by 4 bases and J by 4 bases, 6 bases remained unmatched. The DNA of the CDR3 is TGTGCCAGCAGCTCGAAGACAGGGGACGGAAACACCATATATTTT. This gives the protein CASSSKTGDGNTIYF.

J is TRBJ1-3 and V is TRBV12-5; a weak D match, TRBD1 (5 bases). V was pared by 2 bases and J by 2 bases, with 34 bases between. Germline V gene data show CDR1 as LGHNT and CDR2 as FRNRAP. This CDR3 spans 23 amino acids. CDR3 region: CASGLMKGPSTPHPSTTGNTIYF. CDR3 sequence (DNA): TGTGCTAGTGGTTTGATGAAGGGACCCTCCACTCCTCACCCCTCAACCACTGGAAACACCATATATTTT.

The chain is built from TRBV5-1 and TRBJ2-3, with TRBD2 identical over 11 bases. CDR3 length: 16 amino acids. Germline V lookup: CDR1 SGHRS, CDR2 YFSETQ. V lost 5 bases to trimming and J lost 1 base; unmatched junction nucleotides: 6. CDR3 in amino acids: CASSLLLAGGTDTQYF. DNA of the CDR3: TGCGCCAGCAGTTTATTACTAGCGGGAGGCACAGATACGCAGTATTTT.

The sample holds a few counts of this clone. The rearrangement joins TRBV7-9 to TRBJ2-1, with D unresolved. The V gene lost 5 bases and the J gene lost 1 base, with 9 bases spanning the gap. The CDR3 has 14 residues. Germline V CDR1 and CDR2: SEHNR, FQNEAQ (reference sequence). Here the CDR3 reads CASSQDGSYNEQFF. The CDR3 region has the DNA TGTGCCAGCAGCCAGGACGGTTCCTACAATGAGCAGTTCTTC.

The chain couples TRBV7-2 to TRBJ1-5; weak D call: TRBD1 (6 bases). Deletions cut 1 base from V and 5 bases from J, with 12 bases between. In germline, CDR1 is SGHTA, CDR2 FQGNSA. CDR3 length: 15 residues. The CDR3 nucleotides are TGTGCCAGCAGCTTAGTACAGGGTGGACATCAGCCCCAGCATTTT. Protein sequence: CASSLVQGGHQPQHF.

J is TRBJ1-2 and V is TRBV15; maybe TRBD1 (5 bases). This CDR3 contains 16 residues. The V gene lost 0 bases and the J gene lost 5 bases, with 16 bases spanning the gap. Germline V gives CDR1 LNHNV, CDR2 YYDKDF (reference sequence). The CDR3 sequence: CATSRDSGGIGYGYTF. The CDR3 bases are TGTGCCACCAGCAGAGATTCTGGGGGGATTGGGTATGGCTACACCTTC.

J is TRBJ2-3 and V is TRBV4-1; tentatively, D is TRBD2 (5 bases). The CDR3 spans 16 residues. Germline V gene lookup returns CDR1 MGHRA and CDR2 YSYEKL. The ends were cut back, 1 base at V and 0 bases at J, with 11 bases in the middle. In DNA form, the CDR3 reads TGCGCCAGCAGCCAAGGCGTTAGCGTAAGCACAGATACGCAGTATTTT. The encoded protein is CASSQGVSVSTDTQYF.